Shown below are 15 T cell receptor beta chains from a single sample sequenced in a study of cytomegalovirus exposure and HLA in healthy donors. The PCR made use of 60 Vbeta and 13 Jbeta primers. Sequencing used immunoSEQ multiplex PCR; TCRdb keeps in-frame clones, though not all of them. The repertoire holds 150,000 to 200,000 clones, with around 80% as singletons. The sample consisted of PBMCs. The receptors come from a girl aged 10 to 17 in good health and CMV-seropositive.

The gene calls are TRBV18 and TRBJ2-3; 9 bases map to TRBD1. After removal of 6 bases from V and 4 bases from J, the junction contained 11 bases not matched to a gene. Germline CDR1 and CDR2: KGHSH and LQKENI. The CDR3 has 16 amino acids. CDR3 DNA sequence: TGTGCCAGCTCGCGAGGGACAGGGTCGGGAGCAGATACGCAGTATTTT. Its translation: CASSRGTGSGADTQYF.

Worth noting for this clone: The sample contains more than one DNA sequence encoding this CDR3. CDR3 residues: CSARENTEAFF. The CDR3 DNA reads as TGCAGTGCGAGGGAGAACACTGAAGCTTTCTTT. The chain is built from TRBV20-1 and TRBJ1-1; D unresolved. With 6 bases removed from V and 1 base from J, the gap between germline ends came to 6 bases. Germline assignment: CDR1 DFQATT and CDR2 SNEGSKA (reference sequence). The CDR3 has 11 residues.

The V call is TRBV5-4, the J call TRBJ2-5, with TRBD2 identical over 9 bases. This CDR3 is 14 amino acids long. Germline V gene data show CDR1 as SGHNT and CDR2 as YYREEE (reference sequence). With V trimmed by 3 bases and J by 4 bases, 4 bases remained unmatched. The CDR3 nucleotides are TGTGCCAGCAGCTCGGGCGGGGGGGGAGAGACCCAGTACTTC. The encoded protein is CASSSGGGGETQYF.

The chain uses TRBV28 and TRBJ2-1, with a weak D call TRBD2 (6 bases). The V end was cut by 2 bases, the J end by 7 bases, with 18 bases between. CDR1 and CDR2 from the germline V gene are MDHEN and SYDVKM. The CDR3 length is 16 residues. The CDR3 is CASSLEAEREYNEQFF. CDR3 sequence (DNA): TGTGCCAGCAGTTTAGAGGCCGAACGGGAGTATAATGAGCAGTTCTTC.

CDR3: CAIGQQETQYF. The CDR3 nucleotides read TGTGCCATCGGACAGCAAGAGACCCAGTACTTC. This sequence joins TRBV10-3 and TRBJ2-5, with a possible D match to TRBD1 (6 bases). Germline CDR1 ENHRY, CDR2 SYGVKD. The V and J ends lost 8 bases and 2 bases respectively, with 6 bases between them. CDR3 size: 11 residues.

The genes are TRBV11-2 and TRBJ2-1; 9 bases are shared with TRBD1. Germline V CDR1 and CDR2: SGHAT, FQNNGV. The CDR3 length is 15 residues. V gave up 5 bases and J gave up 7 bases; unmatched junction bases: 9. The CDR3 nucleotides are TGTGCCAGCAGCGTCGGGACAGGGCTTGGGAATGAGCAGTTCTTC. This gives the protein CASSVGTGLGNEQFF.

The chain employs TRBV19 and TRBJ1-1; 11 nucleotides match TRBD1. With V trimmed by 7 bases and J by 1 base, 11 bases remained unmatched. Germline loops: CDR1 LNHDA, CDR2 SQIVND (reference sequence). The CDR3 is 17 amino acids. The CDR3 region is CASNPAGQGAENTEAFF. The CDR3 bases are TGTGCCAGTAACCCCGCCGGACAGGGGGCGGAGAACACTGAAGCTTTCTTT. The full variable domain, in which reference TRBV19 and TRBJ1-1 provide the parts outside the CDR3, is DGGITQSPKYLFRKEGQNVTLSCEQNLNHDAMYWYRQDPGQGLRLIYYSQIVNDFQKGDIAEGYSVSREKKESFPLTVTSAQKNPTAFYLCASNPAGQGAENTEAFFGQGTRLTVV.

The CDR3 loop reads CASRDSSYNEQFF. CDR3 DNA: TGTGCCAGCAGGGACAGCTCCTACAATGAGCAGTTCTTC. The chain is built from TRBV6-6 and TRBJ2-1, with D perhaps matching TRBD1 (6 bases). Per the germline V gene, CDR1 is MNHNY and CDR2 is SVGAGI (reference sequence). The CDR3 is made up of 13 amino acids. The V gene lost 6 bases and the J gene lost 0 bases, with 6 bases spanning the gap.

The V call is TRBV7-2, the J call TRBJ2-2, with 8 bases identical to TRBD1. Germline loops: CDR1 SGHTA, CDR2 FQGNSA. V shed 5 bases, J shed 4 bases, and the junction held 6 bases outside the gene matches. CDR3 size: 15 residues. As DNA, the CDR3 is TGTGCCAGCAGCACTCGACAGGGGCGCACCGGGGAGCTGTTTTTT. It yields the protein CASSTRQGRTGELFF.

This chain joins TRBV7-3 and TRBJ2-2, with a possible D match to TRBD2 (5 bases). CDR1 and CDR2 (germline): SGHTA, FQGTGA. The CDR3 covers 14 residues. Trimming stripped 3 bases from V and 7 bases from J, with 12 bases between. The CDR3 reads CASSLGARGGELFF. The CDR3 bases are TGTGCCAGCAGCTTGGGAGCACGGGGCGGGGAGCTGTTTTTT.

Written as DNA, the CDR3 is TGTGCCAGCAGCCCCCTCCGGGGACAGGGCCCCACTGAAGCTTTCTTT. Translation gives CASSPLRGQGPTEAFF. This chain connects TRBV27 to TRBJ1-1; 9 bases are a match to TRBD1. Germline V lookup: CDR1 MNHEY, CDR2 SMNVEV (reference sequence). The V segment lost 6 bases and the J segment 4 bases; nucleotides outside the gene matches: 12. CDR3 size: 16 residues.

The rearrangement links TRBV5-1 to TRBJ2-3; 9 nucleotides line up with TRBD2. J was trimmed by 0 bases and V by 4 bases; bases with no gene match: 15. The CDR3 covers 19 residues. The germline V gene encodes CDR1 SGHRS and CDR2 YFSETQ. The CDR3 DNA follows: TGCGCCAGCAGCGTCTCAGGCGGGGGGGTGTACCTTAGCACAGATACGCAGTATTTT. The encoded protein is CASSVSGGGVYLSTDTQYF. Full variable domain (remainder filled in from reference TRBV5-1 and TRBJ2-3): KAGVTQTPRYLIKTRGQQVTLSCSPISGHRSVSWYQQTPGQGLQFLFEYFSETQRNKGNFPGRFSGRQFSNSRSEMNVSTLELGDSALYLCASSVSGGGVYLSTDTQYFGPGTRLTVL.

The chain couples TRBV29-1 to TRBJ1-2; 8 nucleotides match TRBD1. The V and J ends lost 3 bases and 7 bases, in that order; junction bases with no gene match: 13. Germline CDR1 reads SQVTM; CDR2 reads ANQGSEA. The CDR3 covers 15 residues. The CDR3 here is CSVEGRAGGATGYTF. DNA of the CDR3: TGCAGCGTTGAGGGAAGAGCAGGGGGCGCGACTGGCTACACCTTC.

The chain uses TRBV5-3 and TRBJ2-3; maybe TRBD2 (5 bases). TRBV5-3 has ORF status, its function being uncertain. V was cut by 4 bases and J by 3 bases, with 21 bases left in between. CDR3 length: 17 amino acids. The CDR3 DNA sequence: TGTGCCAGAAGCCAATGTCTCACTCTTCCGGGGACAGATACGCAGTATTTT. It codes for CARSQCLTLPGTDTQYF.

In this sample, this clone turned up a few times. The V and J genes are TRBV6-5 and TRBJ2-7, with D possibly matching TRBD2 (6 bases). CDR3 length equals 14 residues. The germline V and J ends were trimmed by 5 bases and 3 bases, with 14 bases remaining between them. Germline V gene lookup returns CDR1 MNHEY and CDR2 SVGAGI. The CDR3 is CASSAYGTYYEQYF. The DNA of the CDR3 is TGTGCCAGCAGTGCCTACGGGACTTACTACGAGCAGTACTTC.